The TCR beta chain under discussion was sequenced for a study of T cells expressing NK-cell markers. The CDR3 is made up of 16 amino acids. Germline V gene lookup returns CDR1 SGHRS and CDR2 YFSETQ. TCRdb reprocessed the 5' RACE reads, with one entry per CDR3 protein and no DNA. This listing includes about 160,000 distinct CDR3 sequences. The chain is built from TRBV5-1 and TRBJ2-7; TCRdb designates TRBD2, a call that cannot be tested without DNA. The receptor comes from a woman aged 18-69 years in good health. Source material: blood T cells: a sorted CD56 or NKG2C T cell subset, CD4+ or CD8+ T cells, or bulk PBMC T cells (not recorded which). The CDR3 sequence is CASSLVPSGITYEQYF.